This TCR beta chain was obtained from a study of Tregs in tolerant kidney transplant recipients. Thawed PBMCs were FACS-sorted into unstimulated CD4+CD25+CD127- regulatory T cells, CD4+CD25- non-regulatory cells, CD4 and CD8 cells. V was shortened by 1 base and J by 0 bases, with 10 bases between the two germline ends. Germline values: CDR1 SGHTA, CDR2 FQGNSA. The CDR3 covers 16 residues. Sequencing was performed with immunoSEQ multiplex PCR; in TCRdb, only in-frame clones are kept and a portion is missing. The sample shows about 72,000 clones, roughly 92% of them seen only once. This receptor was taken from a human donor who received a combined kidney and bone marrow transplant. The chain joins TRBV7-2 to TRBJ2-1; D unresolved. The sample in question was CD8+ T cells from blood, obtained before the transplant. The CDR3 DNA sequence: TGTGCCAGCAGCTTAGTTGTACAGAGCTCCTACAATGAGCAGTTCTTC. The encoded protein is CASSLVVQSSYNEQFF.